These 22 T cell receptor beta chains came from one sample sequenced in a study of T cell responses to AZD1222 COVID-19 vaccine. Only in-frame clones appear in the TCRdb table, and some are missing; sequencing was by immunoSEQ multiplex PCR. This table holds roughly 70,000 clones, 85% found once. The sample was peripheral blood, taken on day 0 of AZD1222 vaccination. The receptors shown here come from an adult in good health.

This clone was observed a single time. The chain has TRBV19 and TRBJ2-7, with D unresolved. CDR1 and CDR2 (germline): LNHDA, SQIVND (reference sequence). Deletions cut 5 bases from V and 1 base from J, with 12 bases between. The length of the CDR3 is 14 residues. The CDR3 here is CASSSTPLSYEQYF. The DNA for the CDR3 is TGTGCCAGTAGTTCGACTCCCCTTTCCTACGAGCAGTACTTC.

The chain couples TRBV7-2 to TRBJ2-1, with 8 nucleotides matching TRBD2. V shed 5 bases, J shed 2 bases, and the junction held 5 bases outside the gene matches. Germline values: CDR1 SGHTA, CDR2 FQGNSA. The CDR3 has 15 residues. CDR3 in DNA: TGTGCCAGCAGCCTTAGCGGGACGACCTACAATGAGCAGTTCTTC. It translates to CASSLSGTTYNEQFF.

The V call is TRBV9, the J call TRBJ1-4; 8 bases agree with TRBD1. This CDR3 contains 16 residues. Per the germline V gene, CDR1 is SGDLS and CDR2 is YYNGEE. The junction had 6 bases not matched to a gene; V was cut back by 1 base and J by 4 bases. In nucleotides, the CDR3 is TGTGCCAGCAGCGTAAGTGCGGGACAGGTTAATGAAAAACTGTTTTTT. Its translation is CASSVSAGQVNEKLFF.

CDR3 protein: CASRHTRAEAFF. Written as DNA, the CDR3 is TGTGCCAGCAGACATACTAGGGCTGAAGCTTTCTTT. The V and J genes are TRBV2 and TRBJ1-1; D gene ambiguous. Trimming removed 6 bases at V and 6 bases at J, with 11 bases between. The V gene's germline CDR1 is SNHLY and CDR2 FYNNEI. There are 12 residues in the CDR3.

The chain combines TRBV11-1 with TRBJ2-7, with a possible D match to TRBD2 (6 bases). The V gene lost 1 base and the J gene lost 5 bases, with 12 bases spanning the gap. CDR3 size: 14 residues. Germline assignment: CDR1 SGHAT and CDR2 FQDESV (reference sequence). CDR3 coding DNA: TGTGCCAGCAGCTTAGAAGGCGGGACCCACGAGCAGTACTTC. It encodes CASSLEGGTHEQYF.

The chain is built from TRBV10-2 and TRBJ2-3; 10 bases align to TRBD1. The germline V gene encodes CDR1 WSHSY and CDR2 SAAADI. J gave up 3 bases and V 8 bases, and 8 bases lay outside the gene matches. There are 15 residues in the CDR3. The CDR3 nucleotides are TGCGCCAGCCGGGGGGGACAGGGGTTGACAGATACGCAGTATTTT. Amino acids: CASRGGQGLTDTQYF.

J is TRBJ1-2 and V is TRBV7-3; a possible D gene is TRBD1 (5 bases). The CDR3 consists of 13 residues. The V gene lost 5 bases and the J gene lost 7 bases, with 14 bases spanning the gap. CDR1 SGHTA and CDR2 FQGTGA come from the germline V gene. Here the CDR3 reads CASSGLGASGYTF. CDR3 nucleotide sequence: TGTGCCAGCAGCGGTCTCGGGGCAAGTGGCTACACCTTC.

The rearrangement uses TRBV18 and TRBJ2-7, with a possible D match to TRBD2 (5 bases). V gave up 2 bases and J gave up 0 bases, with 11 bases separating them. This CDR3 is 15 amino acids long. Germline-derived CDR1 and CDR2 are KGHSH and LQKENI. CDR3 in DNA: TGTGCCAGCTCACCAACTAGAGACGCCTCCTACGAGCAGTACTTC. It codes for CASSPTRDASYEQYF.

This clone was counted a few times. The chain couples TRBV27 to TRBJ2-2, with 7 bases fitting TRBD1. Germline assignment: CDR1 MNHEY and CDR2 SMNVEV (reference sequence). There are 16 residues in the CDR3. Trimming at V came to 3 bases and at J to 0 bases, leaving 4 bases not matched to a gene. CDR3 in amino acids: CASSFYQGANTGELFF. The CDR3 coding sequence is TGTGCCAGCAGTTTTTATCAGGGGGCGAACACCGGGGAGCTGTTTTTT.

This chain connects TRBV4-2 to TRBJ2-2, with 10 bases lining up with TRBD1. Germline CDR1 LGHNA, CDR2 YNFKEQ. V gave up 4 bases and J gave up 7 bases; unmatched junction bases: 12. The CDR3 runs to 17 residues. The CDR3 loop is CASSPTGTGVYHGELFF. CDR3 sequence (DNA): TGTGCCAGCAGCCCCACCGGGACAGGGGTTTATCACGGGGAGCTGTTTTTT.

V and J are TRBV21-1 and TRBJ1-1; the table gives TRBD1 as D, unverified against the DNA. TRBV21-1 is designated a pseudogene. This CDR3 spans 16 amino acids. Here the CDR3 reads CASSKARRQGWNEAFF. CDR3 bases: TGTGCCAGCAGCAAAGCGCGGCGACAGGGTTGGAATGAAGCTTTCTTT.

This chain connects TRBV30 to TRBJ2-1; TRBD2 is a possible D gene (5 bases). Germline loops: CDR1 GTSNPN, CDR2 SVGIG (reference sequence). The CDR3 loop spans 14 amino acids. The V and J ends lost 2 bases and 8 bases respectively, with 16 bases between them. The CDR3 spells CAWSRGRVDYEQFF. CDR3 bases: TGTGCCTGGAGTCGGGGAAGAGTAGATTATGAGCAGTTCTTC.

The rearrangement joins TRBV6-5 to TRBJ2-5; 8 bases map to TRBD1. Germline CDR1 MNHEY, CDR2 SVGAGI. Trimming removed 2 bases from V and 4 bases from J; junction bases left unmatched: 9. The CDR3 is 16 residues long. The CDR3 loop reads CASSYGQGDLRETQYF. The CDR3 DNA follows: TGTGCCAGCAGTTACGGACAGGGTGACCTCCGAGAGACCCAGTACTTC.

Written as DNA, the CDR3 is TGTGCCAGCAGCCTAGAACTAAGCGGGATTCAACGGGACGAGCAGTACTTC. Its protein product is CASSLELSGIQRDEQYF. V and J are TRBV4-2 and TRBJ2-7, with TRBD2 matching 7 bases. The germline V gene encodes CDR1 LGHNA and CDR2 YNFKEQ. J lost 5 bases, V lost 4 bases, and 17 bases had no gene match. The CDR3 runs to 17 residues.

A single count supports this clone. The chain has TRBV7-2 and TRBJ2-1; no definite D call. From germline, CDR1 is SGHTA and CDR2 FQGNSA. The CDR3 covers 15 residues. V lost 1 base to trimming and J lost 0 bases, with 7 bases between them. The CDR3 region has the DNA TGTGCCAGCAGCTTAGGCTTCAGCTCCTACAATGAGCAGTTCTTC. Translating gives CASSLGFSSYNEQFF.

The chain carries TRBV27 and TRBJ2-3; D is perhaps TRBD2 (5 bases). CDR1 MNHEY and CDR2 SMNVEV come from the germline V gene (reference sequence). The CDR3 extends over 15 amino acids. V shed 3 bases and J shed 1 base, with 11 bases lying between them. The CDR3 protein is CASSFEGLRTDTQYF. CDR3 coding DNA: TGTGCCAGCAGTTTTGAAGGACTCCGCACAGATACGCAGTATTTT.

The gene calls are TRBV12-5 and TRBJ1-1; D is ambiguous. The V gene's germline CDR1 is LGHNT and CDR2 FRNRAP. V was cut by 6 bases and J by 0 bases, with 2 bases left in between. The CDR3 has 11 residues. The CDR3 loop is CASGMNTEAFF. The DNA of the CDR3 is TGTGCTAGTGGCATGAACACTGAAGCTTTCTTT.

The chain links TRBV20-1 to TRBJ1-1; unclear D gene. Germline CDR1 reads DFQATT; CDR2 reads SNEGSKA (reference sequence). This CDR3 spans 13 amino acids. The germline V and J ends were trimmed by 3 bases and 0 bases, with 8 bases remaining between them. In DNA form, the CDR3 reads TGCAGTGCTAGTGTTGGGCTGAACACTGAAGCTTTCTTT. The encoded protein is CSASVGLNTEAFF.

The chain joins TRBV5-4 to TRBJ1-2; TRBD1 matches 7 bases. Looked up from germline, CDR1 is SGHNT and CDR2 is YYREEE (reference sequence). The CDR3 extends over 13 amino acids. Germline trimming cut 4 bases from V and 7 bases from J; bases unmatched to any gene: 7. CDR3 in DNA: TGTGCCAGCAGCCTGGACAGGTTCAGTGGCTACACCTTC. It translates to CASSLDRFSGYTF.

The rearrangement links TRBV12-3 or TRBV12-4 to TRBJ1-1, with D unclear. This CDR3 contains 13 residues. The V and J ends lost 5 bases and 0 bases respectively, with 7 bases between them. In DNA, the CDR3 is TGTGCCAGCAGTCCCCAAGTGAACACTGAAGCTTTCTTT. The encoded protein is CASSPQVNTEAFF.

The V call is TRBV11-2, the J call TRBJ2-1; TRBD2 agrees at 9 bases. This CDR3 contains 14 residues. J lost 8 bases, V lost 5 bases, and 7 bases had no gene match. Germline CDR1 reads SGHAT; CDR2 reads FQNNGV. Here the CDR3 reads CASSPTAGGDEQFF. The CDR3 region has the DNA TGTGCCAGCAGCCCTACGGCGGGAGGGGATGAGCAGTTCTTC.

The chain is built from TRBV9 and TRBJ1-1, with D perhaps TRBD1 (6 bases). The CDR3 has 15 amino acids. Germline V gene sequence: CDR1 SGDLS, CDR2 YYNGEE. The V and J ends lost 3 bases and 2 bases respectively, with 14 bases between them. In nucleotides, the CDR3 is TGTGCCAGCAGCGGAACAGGGTTCCCTAACACTGAAGCTTTCTTT. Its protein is CASSGTGFPNTEAFF.